Listed below are T cell receptor beta chains from one sample, sequenced in a study of spatial heterogeneity in lung cancer. TCRdb itself ran the 5' RACE reads through MiXCR, one entry per CDR3 protein. The sample consists of 9,500 to 13,000 distinct CDR3 sequences, roughly 8% of them appearing once. The sample here was lung tumor tissue, taken at surgery. These receptors came from a male donor with early-stage non-small cell lung cancer. The CDR3 runs from the conserved cysteine through the conserved F or W. The D gene is left open where the match is weak. The size of a clone is reported for some rows only, either as once, few or many, or as a class for expanded clones.

d_gene,v_gene,abundance,j_gene,CDR3nt,CDR3aa
.,TRBV9,.,TRBJ2-7,TGTGCCAGCAGCGTAGATGGACACGGGTCCTACGAGCAGTACTTC,CASSVDGHGSYEQYF
.,TRBV9,medium-sized,TRBJ2-3,TGTGCCAGCAGCGAATCTAATGGGCGACTCACAGATACGCAGTATTTT,CASSESNGRLTDTQYF
.,TRBV28,.,TRBJ2-7,TGTGCCAGCAGTTCAAGCCCGGGCCTTTACGAGCAGTACTTC,CASSSSPGLYEQYF
.,TRBV6-2/TRBV6-3,.,TRBJ1-2,TGTGCCAGCAGTCTTCTTCAGGGATTCTATGGCTACACCTTC,CASSLLQGFYGYTF
.,TRBV29-1,few,TRBJ1-1,TGCAGCGTTGACAGGGGAGGGACTGAAGCTTTCTTT,CSVDRGGTEAFF
.,TRBV7-8,many,TRBJ2-3,TGTGCCAGCAGCTTCGGCGGAACTAGCACAGATACGCAGTATTTT,CASSFGGTSTDTQYF
.,TRBV28,medium-sized,TRBJ2-7,TGTGCCAGCAGTTTAGGAGACGAGCAGTACTTC,CASSLGDEQYF
TRBD1,TRBV5-1,many,TRBJ1-2,TGCGCCAGCAGCTCCGGGGGACAGGGCGGAGGCTACACCTTC,CASSSGGQGGGYTF
TRBD2,TRBV7-2,few,TRBJ2-7,TGTGCCAGCAGCTTAAGTGGGGGGGAACTCTACGAGCAGTACTTC,CASSLSGGELYEQYF
.,TRBV5-4,many,TRBJ1-4,TGTGCCAGCAGCTTGGCCGGGACTCGTGAAAAACTGTTTTTT,CASSLAGTREKLFF
.,TRBV27,many,TRBJ2-7,TGTGCCAGCAGTTTAGGCTACGAGCAGTACTTC,CASSLGYEQYF
TRBD1,TRBV27,many,TRBJ2-2,TGTGCCAGCAGTTTCCAGGGGGCCGGGGAGCTGTTTTTT,CASSFQGAGELFF